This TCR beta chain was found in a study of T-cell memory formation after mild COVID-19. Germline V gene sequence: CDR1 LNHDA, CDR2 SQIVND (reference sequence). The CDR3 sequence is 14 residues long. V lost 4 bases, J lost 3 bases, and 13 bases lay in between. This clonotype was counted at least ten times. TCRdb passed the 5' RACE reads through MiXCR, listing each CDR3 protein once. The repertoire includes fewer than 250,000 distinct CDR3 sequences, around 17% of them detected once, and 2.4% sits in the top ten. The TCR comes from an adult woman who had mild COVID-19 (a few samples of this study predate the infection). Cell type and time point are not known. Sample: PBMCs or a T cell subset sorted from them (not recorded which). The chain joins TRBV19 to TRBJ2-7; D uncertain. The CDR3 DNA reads TGTGCCAGTAGTAAAGGCAGCAGATACTACGAGCAGTACTTC. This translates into CASSKGSRYYEQYF.